Listed below are T cell receptor beta chains from one sample, sequenced in a study of monozygotic twins with inflammatory bowel disease. With the 5' RACE reads reprocessed, TCRdb shows one record per CDR3 protein and no DNA. The table lists around 100,000 distinct CDR3 sequences. The sample taken for sequencing was blood. Receptors were obtained from a human donor with ulcerative colitis or Crohn's disease, or a healthy co-twin of an affected twin (not recorded which). CDR3s include the opening cysteine and the closing phenylalanine or tryptophan. Fields, in order: J gene, V gene, CDR3 protein.

>TRBJ1-4|TRBV20-1
CSARRMEREKLFF
>TRBJ2-5|TRBV29-1
CSAQLAGGGETQYF
>TRBJ2-7|TRBV7-2
CASSPKAGRFAEQYF
>TRBJ2-2|TRBV27
CASSFQGANTGELFF
>TRBJ1-5|TRBV12-3/TRBV12-4
CASSSSGPQHF
>TRBJ2-1|TRBV7-2
CASSLGGTGGNEQFF
>TRBJ2-7|TRBV7-2
CASSLASGGSLEQYF
>TRBJ2-7|TRBV7-9
CASSFAGGRGEQYF
>TRBJ1-3|TRBV25-1
CASSSTTGWNGNTIYF
>TRBJ2-7|TRBV7-2
CASSSKAGLNSYEQYF
>TRBJ2-5|TRBV11-2
CASSLVSTSGPREDTQYF
>TRBJ2-3|TRBV29-1
CSESWGDTQYF
>TRBJ2-2|TRBV20-1
CSASRPSGEINTGELFF
>TRBJ2-7|TRBV29-1
CSAEVAGGPHYEQYF
>TRBJ1-6|TRBV28
CASSFGQGFRSPLHF
>TRBJ2-5|TRBV18
CASSAAGIAGPETQYF
>TRBJ2-3|TRBV20-1
CSAPKSRRSGSQLTDTQYF
>TRBJ2-7|TRBV4-3
CASSQGSTGRYEQYF
>TRBJ1-2|TRBV4-3
CASSQGQTAVYYGYTF
>TRBJ1-2|TRBV6-5
CASSYYAGTGSGYTF
>TRBJ2-2|TRBV9
CASSETGAPRGTGELFF
>TRBJ1-2|TRBV20-1
CSASAAGEGYTF
>TRBJ1-1|TRBV20-1
CSARDPRTGRWTEAFF
>TRBJ1-5|TRBV15
CATSSRQPYSNQPQHF
>TRBJ2-7|TRBV5-6
CASSPTNPNSGRSYEQYF
>TRBJ2-7|TRBV12-3/TRBV12-4
CASSSGRPYEQYF
>TRBJ1-2|TRBV19
CASSSVPGTYGYTF
>TRBJ2-5|TRBV5-1
CASSLDGRETQYF
>TRBJ2-7|TRBV12-3/TRBV12-4
CASSFSSGRAYEQYF
>TRBJ2-2|TRBV7-2
CASSLVVRNRGGELFF
>TRBJ2-2|TRBV30
CAWTGGAGELFF
>TRBJ2-5|TRBV12-3/TRBV12-4
CASSPRQGVQETQYF
>TRBJ2-7|TRBV12-3/TRBV12-4
CASSLTASNPYEQYF
>TRBJ1-1|TRBV5-1
CASSPQGRGEAFF
>TRBJ2-1|TRBV5-4
CASSLVQGYNEQFF
>TRBJ2-3|TRBV5-1
CASSHNLLAGGRDTQYF
>TRBJ2-7|TRBV21-1
CASSKLTGPYEQYF
>TRBJ2-6|TRBV6-1
CASSHPALSGANVLTF
>TRBJ2-3|TRBV12-3/TRBV12-4
CASSSRQGGIGTDTQYF
>TRBJ2-7|TRBV27
CASSFRDPLLSAAGANSYEQYF
>TRBJ1-5|TRBV12-3/TRBV12-4
CASSFPGNQPQHF
>TRBJ1-2|TRBV12-3/TRBV12-4
CASTAGPYGYTF
>TRBJ2-2|TRBV9
CASSGLSGRTGELFF